The T cell receptor (beta chain) under discussion was sequenced for a study of CD8+ T cells in alopecia areata (dated by TCRdb to 2017 to 2018). General notes on the study: The treated patients, all with moderate-to-severe alopecia areata, were enrolled in an open-label pilot trial of oral tofacitinib given at 5 to 10 mg twice daily. Patients stayed on tofacitinib for 6 to 18 months and then had 6 months of follow-up off drug so that delayed response and recurrence could be assessed. For the treated patients, the SALT score, which quantifies what percentage of scalp surface area is affected, served as the measure of disease severity. High-throughput TCRbeta sequencing was used to examine T cell clonal expansion in alopecia areata in both the C3H/HeJ mouse model and human patients. In humans, TCRbeta sequencing was performed on scalp tissue and on sorted CD4+ and CD8+ peripheral blood T cells from healthy controls and from patients with patchy or totalis/universalis alopecia areata. Tofacitinib-treated patients had biopsies at baseline and at 4 and 24 weeks of treatment, with a later scalp biopsy in several patients. Scalp clonality was compared across normal scalp (n=4), patchy alopecia areata scalp (n=8), and alopecia totalis/universalis scalp (n=8). RNA was obtained with the PAXgene miRNA kit for fixed scalp, the miRNeasy kit for PBMCs, and the RNeasy kit for mouse skin. immunoSEQ multiplex PCR using 35 Vbeta forward primers and 13 Jbeta reverse primers was used to amplify TCRbeta CDR3 regions. Points the paper makes about the study in general: Shared TCR sequences between patients were less evident than in mice, which may be partly attributable to HLA diversity in the patient population. Compared with normal scalp, lesional scalp, particularly in alopecia totalis/universalis, had higher clonality and more expanded CD8+ clones, which suggests antigenic drive. Unlike mouse skin, where gammadelta T cells dominate, normal human skin contains resident alphabeta T cells that get sequenced too, which complicates analysis of the scalp TCR repertoire. Because the treated cohort was small and had only one nonresponder, larger studies are needed to examine links between baseline CD8+ expansion and response. Tofacitinib significantly lowered scalp clonality and the number of expanded CD8+ clones among the top 100 scalp clones. Many expanded lesional clones were found to persist in scalp and blood during tofacitinib treatment, and relapse after treatment cessation may be partly explained by this persistence.

Library creation used the immunoSEQ multiplex PCR assay. To provide template for TCR sequencing, every sample had RNA extracted and reverse transcribed into cDNA. First-strand cDNA was synthesized using SuperScript III with a 2:1 mix of oligo-dT and random hexamers. A synthetic immune receptor repertoire was used to assess amplification bias, and residual bias was removed computationally. The authors' pipeline ran thus. Raw reads were preprocessed to remove errors, and CDR3 was defined by IMGT conventions from the conserved cysteine to phenylalanine. Clonality was calculated as 1 minus Shannon entropy normalized by log2 of the number of productive unique TCRs. Whether each scalp clone was CD4 or CD8 was inferred by checking scalp TCRbeta sequences against the CD4 and CD8 repertoires from sorted blood. As stored in TCRdb, this immuneACCESS dataset retains in-frame rearrangements with V and J assigned. A fraction of the clones does not appear; measured against another copy, unresolved V genes explain less than half of the discrepancy, and the remainder lacks a known reason. The V and J calls and clone size come from that table; D and trimming were worked out from the DNA. The sample has some 170,000 clones on record, around half of them singletons. The ten biggest clones cover 9.5% to 14% of the sample.

Concerning this clone itself: It has no known antigen specificity. The input lacks base qualities; no much larger clone sits a single base away.

According to the study, the label for this sample's time point signals: about 5 months on oral tofacitinib. The treatment or condition label on this specimen signifies: oral pan-JAK inhibitor, 5-10 mg twice daily. From alopecia areata patients, peripheral blood was collected along with lesional scalp punch biopsies. PBMCs were isolated by density centrifugation and stained for CD3, CD4 and CD8, and CD4+ and CD8+ T cells were sorted on a FACSAria. The V and J ends are trimmed by 8 bases and 3 bases, leaving 20 bases between them. The CDR3, cysteine through phenylalanine, is 15 amino acids long. The retained sequence is limited to the CDR3, 45 bases, with the frame set at the first base. For CDR1 and CDR2, the germline V gene (reference sequence) lists MNHEY and SMNVEV.

The chain uses TRBV27 and TRBJ2-7, with the D gene too uncertain to name. The material was CD8+ T cells sorted from blood, obtained at week 24, from a patient treated with tofacitinib. The source is a human donor with alopecia areata. The base sequence is TGTGCCAGCTCACCCGGGCACCCAACTTACTACGAGCAGTACTTC. The encoded protein is CASSPGHPTYYEQYF.